The subject of this entry is one T cell receptor beta chain. Its antigen is not known. The record originates from a study of blood T cells in healthy people across ages. Each donor had around 9.8 milliliters of peripheral blood drawn. Isolation yielded PBMCs, at least 6 million per sample, in every case. V dropped 6 bases and J dropped 8; count of bases not matched to a gene: 9. The CDR3 length is 14 residues. Findings of the study overall: Age advanced and TCR beta diversity per million T cells fell, roughly linearly.

A sample-barcoded 5' primer and a J-beta primer mix were used in a second PCR of roughly 6 to 12 cycles. TCRdb used MiXCR to reprocess the 5' RACE reads, holding one entry per CDR3 protein. The profile shows 850,000 to 1,000,000 distinct CDR3 sequences, around 49% of them singletons. The sequence came from a man aged 30-40 years in good health. The J gene is TRBJ1-1, the V gene TRBV12-3 or TRBV12-4, with TRBD1 matching 10 bases. Sequencing was done on a sample of blood. This chain's CDR3 is CASSRRKDRGEAFF. The CDR3 region has the DNA TGTGCCAGCAGCCGCCGGAAGGACAGGGGGGAAGCTTTCTTT.